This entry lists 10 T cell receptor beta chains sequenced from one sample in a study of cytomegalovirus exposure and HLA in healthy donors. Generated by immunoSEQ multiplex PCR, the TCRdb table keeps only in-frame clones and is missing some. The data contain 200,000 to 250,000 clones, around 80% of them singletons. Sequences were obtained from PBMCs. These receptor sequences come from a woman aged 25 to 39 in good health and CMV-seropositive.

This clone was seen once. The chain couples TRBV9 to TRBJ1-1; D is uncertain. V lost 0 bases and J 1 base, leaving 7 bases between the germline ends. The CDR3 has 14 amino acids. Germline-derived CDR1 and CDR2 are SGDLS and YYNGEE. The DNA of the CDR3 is TGTGCCAGCAGCGTAGGCAGGCCGAACACTGAAGCTTTCTTT. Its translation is CASSVGRPNTEAFF.

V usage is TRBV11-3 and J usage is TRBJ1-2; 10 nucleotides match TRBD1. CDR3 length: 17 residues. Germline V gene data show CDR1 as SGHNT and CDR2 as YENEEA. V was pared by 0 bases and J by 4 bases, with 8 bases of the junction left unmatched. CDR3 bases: TGTGCCAGCAGCTTAGATCCGGGACAGGGGCGAATCTATGGCTACACCTTC. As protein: CASSLDPGQGRIYGYTF. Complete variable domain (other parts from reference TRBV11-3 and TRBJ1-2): EAGVVQSPRYKIIEKKQPVAFWCNPISGHNTLYWYLQNLGQGPELLIRYENEEAVDDSQLPKDRFSAERLKGVDSTLKIQPAELGDSAVYLCASSLDPGQGRIYGYTFGSGTRLTVV.

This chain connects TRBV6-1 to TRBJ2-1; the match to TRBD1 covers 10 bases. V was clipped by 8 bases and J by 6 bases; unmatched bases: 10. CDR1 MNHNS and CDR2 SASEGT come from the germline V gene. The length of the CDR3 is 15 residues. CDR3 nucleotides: TGTGCCAGCCAGAACCCGGGACAGGGGTTCAATGAGCAGTTCTTC. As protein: CASQNPGQGFNEQFF.

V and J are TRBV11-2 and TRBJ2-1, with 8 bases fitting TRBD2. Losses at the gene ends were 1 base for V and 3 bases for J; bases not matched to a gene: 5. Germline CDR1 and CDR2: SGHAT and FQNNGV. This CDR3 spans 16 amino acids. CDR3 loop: CASSLGSGGGYNEQFF. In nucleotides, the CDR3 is TGTGCCAGCAGCTTAGGTTCCGGGGGGGGCTACAATGAGCAGTTCTTC.

CDR3 region: CASSYGQKAFF. In DNA form, the CDR3 reads TGTGCCAGCAGTTACGGACAGAAAGCTTTCTTT. The chain is built from TRBV6-5 and TRBJ1-1, with D perhaps matching TRBD1 (6 bases). V lost 2 bases to trimming and J lost 9 bases, with 7 bases between them. Germline V gene data show CDR1 as MNHEY and CDR2 as SVGAGI. CDR3 length: 11 residues.

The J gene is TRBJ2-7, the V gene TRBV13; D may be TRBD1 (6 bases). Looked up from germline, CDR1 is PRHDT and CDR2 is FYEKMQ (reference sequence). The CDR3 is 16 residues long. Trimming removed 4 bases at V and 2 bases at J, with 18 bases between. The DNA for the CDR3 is TGTGCCAGCAGCTCGAAAGGAAACAGGGTTACCTACGAGCAGTACTTC. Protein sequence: CASSSKGNRVTYEQYF.

Written as DNA, the CDR3 is TGTGCCAGCAGTTACTCGAGGGCGAACCGTGCCGGGGAGCTGTTTTTT. This translates into CASSYSRANRAGELFF. The chain combines TRBV6-5 with TRBJ2-2; D may be TRBD2 (5 bases). V was pared by 0 bases and J by 6 bases, with 14 bases between. Per germline, CDR1 MNHEY and CDR2 SVGAGI. The CDR3 is made up of 16 amino acids.

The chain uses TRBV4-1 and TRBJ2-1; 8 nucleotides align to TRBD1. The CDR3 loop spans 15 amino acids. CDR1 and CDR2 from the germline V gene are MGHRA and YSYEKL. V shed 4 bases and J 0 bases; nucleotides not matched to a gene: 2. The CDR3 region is CASSRGTGSYNEQFF. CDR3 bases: TGCGCCAGCAGCCGAGGGACAGGCTCCTACAATGAGCAGTTCTTC.

The CDR3 is CASSLSVEGNTEAFF. CDR3 coding DNA: TGTGCCAGCAGTTTATCCGTCGAGGGGAACACTGAAGCTTTCTTT. The chain is built from TRBV27 and TRBJ1-1; D is unclear. V was shortened by 0 bases and J by 1 base, with 9 bases between the two germline ends. The V gene's germline CDR1 is MNHEY and CDR2 SMNVEV (reference sequence). The CDR3 runs 15 residues.

The DNA for the CDR3 is TGCAGCGCTATGACAGGGTACGAGCAGTACTTC. The encoded protein is CSAMTGYEQYF. The chain combines TRBV29-1 with TRBJ2-7, with TRBD1 identical over 7 bases. Germline trimming cut 7 bases from V and 4 bases from J; bases unmatched to any gene: 4. This CDR3 region has 11 residues. Germline-derived CDR1 and CDR2 are SQVTM and ANQGSEA.